The T cell receptor beta chain under discussion was sequenced for a study of blood T cell repertoires in COVID-19. Per germline, CDR1 LNHNV and CDR2 YYDKDF (reference sequence). Trimming left V 1 base short and J 1 base short, with 4 bases between. The CDR3 covers 13 residues. TCRdb's table, derived via immunoSEQ multiplex PCR, lists solely in-frame clones and lacks some. This repertoire shows roughly 88,000 clones, about 89% found once; its top ten account for over 3.5%. The chain recombines TRBV15 with TRBJ2-5; no clear D gene. Sequencing was done on a sample of peripheral blood. The sequence was collected from a woman aged 45 to 65 in a cohort sampled during active COVID-19. CDR3 in DNA: TGTGCCACCAGCAGAGGGCCCCAAGAGACCCAGTACTTC. Translated: CATSRGPQETQYF.